This entry features one TCR beta chain sequence. The target of this receptor is not known. One end of the junction varies from germline; a read error may be responsible. This specimen comes from a study of blood T cell repertoires in COVID-19 (dated by TCRdb to 2020 to 2021). Describing the broader study: Collaborator samples came from the United States, Italy and Spain and covered acute and convalescent phases of COVID-19. The prospective study material was composed of cDNA or gDNA derived from T cells, B-cell-depleted T cells, or PBMCs. The repertoires were released in a freely available public database intended as a resource for research on the immune response to SARS-CoV-2. The samples were drawn from two sources: the first 160 participants of the ongoing ImmuneRACE study, and 1,200 or so subjects contributed by 6 global collaborators. A de-identified subject ID, COVID-19 status, age in years and sex were almost always included in the sample metadata. HLA class I and class II types, where available, came from metadata supplied by the sample provider rather than from assay-based typing. Subjects who had been exposed to COVID-19, were actively infected with it, or had recovered from it provided the deeply sampled blood TCRbeta repertoires that made up the dataset.

Collaborating institutions collected whole blood in K2EDTA tubes following their own protocols. For TCRbeta analysis, collaborator samples were shipped as frozen whole blood, as isolated PBMCs, or as DNA extracted from either sample type. CDR1 and CDR2, looked up from the germline V gene, are LGHNA and YNFKEQ. The CDR3 numbers 11 residues from cysteine through phenylalanine. Only the CDR3 DNA is retained, 33 bases long and in frame from the first base. Results the study describes overall, beyond this receptor: How much clinical and demographic metadata was included differed by source and by participant, and the metadata was provided uncurated.

The immunoSEQ Assay, a bias-controlled multiplex PCR, was used to amplify TCRbeta CDR3 regions from genomic DNA. The study's own analysis went as follows. Nucleated cell counts per sample were estimated from amplification of reference gene primers within the assay. To quantify the absolute abundance of each unique TCRbeta CDR3 rearrangement, sequence reads were collapsed and filtered. For each sample, productive Simpson clonality was calculated as the square root of Simpson's diversity index over productive rearrangements. Entries here come from immuneACCESS through TCRdb and include only in-frame sequences with V and J called. Some clones fail to appear in such tables; in the studies checked, an unresolved V gene covers under half of the shortfall, and the cause of the remainder is unknown. Clone size and the V and J calls come from that table; the DNA yielded D and trimming. The sample table contains about 73,000 clones; only one count was recorded for roughly nine tenths of them. Of the sample, approximately 8.9% falls within the top ten clones.

This TCR came from a man at least 80 years old with acute or convalescent COVID-19. Material for sequencing was peripheral blood. The chain employs TRBV4-2 and TRBJ1-4; TRBD1 might be the D gene, on 6 matching bases. The sequenced DNA: TGTGCCAGCAGCCAAGGGAACAGGGTGGTTTTT. It specifies CASSQGNRVVF.